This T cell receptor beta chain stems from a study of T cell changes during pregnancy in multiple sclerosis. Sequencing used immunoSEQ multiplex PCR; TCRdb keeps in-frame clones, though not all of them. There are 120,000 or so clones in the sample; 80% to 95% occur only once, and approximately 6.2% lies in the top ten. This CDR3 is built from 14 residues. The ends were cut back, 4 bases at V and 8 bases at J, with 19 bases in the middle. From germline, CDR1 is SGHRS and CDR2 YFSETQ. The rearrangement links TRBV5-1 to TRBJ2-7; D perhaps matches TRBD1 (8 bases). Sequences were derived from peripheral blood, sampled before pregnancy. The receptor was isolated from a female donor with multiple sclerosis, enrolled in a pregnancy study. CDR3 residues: CASSPTGGQDKQYF. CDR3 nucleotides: TGCGCCAGCAGCCCGACGGGGGGACAGGATAAGCAGTACTTC.